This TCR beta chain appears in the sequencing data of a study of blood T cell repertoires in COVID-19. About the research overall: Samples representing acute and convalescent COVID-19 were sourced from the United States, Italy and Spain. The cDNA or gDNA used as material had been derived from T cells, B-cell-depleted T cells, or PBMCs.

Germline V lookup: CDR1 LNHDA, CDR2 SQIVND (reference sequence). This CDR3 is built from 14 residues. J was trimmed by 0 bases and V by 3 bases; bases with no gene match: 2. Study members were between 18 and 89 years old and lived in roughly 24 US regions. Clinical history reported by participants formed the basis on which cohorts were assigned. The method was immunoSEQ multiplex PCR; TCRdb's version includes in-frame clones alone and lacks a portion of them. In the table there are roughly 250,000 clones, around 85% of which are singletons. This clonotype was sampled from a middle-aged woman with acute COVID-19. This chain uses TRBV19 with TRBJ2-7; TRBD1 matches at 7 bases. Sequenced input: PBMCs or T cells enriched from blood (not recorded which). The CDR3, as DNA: TGTGCCAGTAGTATGGCAGGGGGCTCCTACGAGCAGTACTTC. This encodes CASSMAGGSYEQYF.